This TCR beta chain was identified in a study of T cells after yellow fever vaccination. A single record per CDR3 protein comes from TCRdb applying MiXCR to the 5' RACE reads. The data hold hundreds of thousands of distinct CDR3 sequences, with roughly 12% observed a single time. The sequence was obtained from a young man who received the YFV17D yellow fever vaccine. This specimen consisted of PBMCs, obtained on the day of the yellow fever booster vaccination.

CDR3 region: CASSPSENTGELFF. The CDR3 DNA sequence: TGTGCCAGCAGCCCCAGCGAGAACACCGGGGAGCTGTTTTTT. The rearrangement joins TRBV7-7 to TRBJ2-2; D not resolved. Germline assignment: CDR1 SSHAT and CDR2 FNYEAQ (reference sequence). Trimming stripped 5 bases from V and 1 base from J, with 8 bases between. The CDR3 is 14 residues long.